What follows are 16 T cell receptor beta chains derived from one specimen sequenced in a study of T cells in Graves' hyperthyroidism and ophthalmopathy. Amplified TCR beta CDR3 regions came from RNA transcripts. HTBI primers were used for first-round RT-PCR of the TCR CDR3. TCRdb reanalysed the multiplex PCR reads using MiXCR and keeps one entry per CDR3 protein. The repertoire holds around 700,000 distinct CDR3 sequences, with approximately 40% as singletons. The source material was blood. The receptors derive from a middle-aged woman with Graves' hyperthyroidism.

The CDR3 sequence: CLYFGVSYEQYF. The CDR3 nucleotides read TGCCTGTATTTTGGGGTCTCCTACGAGCAGTACTTC. The rearrangement joins TRBV10-1 to TRBJ2-7, with D unclear. The germline gives CDR1 WNHNN, CDR2 SYGVQD (reference sequence). The CDR3 spans 12 residues.

This clonotype occurred many times. J is TRBJ1-1 and V is TRBV13; 7 bases map to TRBD1. V lost 5 bases, J lost 0 bases, and 6 bases stayed unmatched. The CDR3 covers 15 residues. CDR1 and CDR2 from the germline V gene are PRHDT and FYEKMQ (reference sequence). CDR3 loop: CASSSDRDLNTEAFF. The CDR3 DNA is TGTGCCAGCAGCAGCGACAGGGACCTGAACACTGAAGCTTTCTTT.

This clonotype was observed at least ten times. The rearrangement uses TRBV2 and TRBJ2-2; D ambiguous. CDR1 and CDR2 from the germline V gene are SNHLY and FYNNEI. The CDR3 runs 14 residues. Trimming took off 4 bases at V and 4 bases at J, with 10 bases between the two ends. CDR3 coding DNA: TGTGCCAGCAGTGCCACCCGCTTCACCGGGGAGCTGTTTTTT. Translated: CASSATRFTGELFF.

V usage is TRBV10-3 and J usage is TRBJ2-7; 10 bases agree with TRBD2. The CDR3 spans 13 residues. The V and J ends lost 4 bases and 3 bases, in that order; junction bases with no gene match: 0. Per the germline V gene, CDR1 is ENHRY and CDR2 is SYGVKD. The CDR3 nucleotides read TGTGCCATCAGTGGGACTAGCGGCTACGAGCAGTACTTC. Translating gives CAISGTSGYEQYF.

This clonotype was observed at least ten times. The rearrangement links TRBV6-5 to TRBJ1-4, with a possible D match to TRBD1 (5 bases). V lost 0 bases and J lost 4, with 15 bases in between. Germline assignment: CDR1 MNHEY and CDR2 SVGAGI. The length of the CDR3 is 17 residues. The CDR3 is CASSYSRGAGVNEKLFF. In nucleotides, the CDR3 is TGTGCCAGCAGTTACTCGAGGGGAGCGGGAGTTAATGAAAAACTGTTTTTT.

The chain recombines TRBV4-3 with TRBJ1-1, with 8 nucleotides matching TRBD1. V gave up 2 bases and J gave up 6 bases; unmatched junction bases: 5. Looked up from germline, CDR1 is LGHNA and CDR2 is YSLEER. The length of the CDR3 is 14 residues. The CDR3 sequence: CASSQTTGGAEAFF. DNA for the CDR3: TGCGCCAGCAGCCAAACCACAGGGGGGGCTGAAGCTTTCTTT.

As to this clonotype: One junction end does not reproduce the germline sequence, and a read error may be involved. The CDR3 sequence: CASSYFGPSGSFF. The DNA of the CDR3 is TGTGCCAGCAGTTACTTCGGGCCCTCCGGGTCTTTCTTC. The V gene is TRBV12-3 or TRBV12-4, the J gene TRBJ1-1, with D unresolved. The CDR3 is 13 residues long.

Only a few counts were recorded for this clonotype. The J gene is TRBJ1-5, the V gene TRBV19; D might be TRBD1 (5 bases). This CDR3 comprises 14 residues. In germline, CDR1 is LNHDA, CDR2 SQIVND (reference sequence). V gave up 5 bases and J gave up 6 bases, with 14 bases separating them. The CDR3 DNA follows: TGTGCCAGTAGTGGGGAGACAGTGTCTCAGCCCCAGCATTTT. Amino acid sequence: CASSGETVSQPQHF.

This clonotype was counted only a few times. The chain carries TRBV4-1 and TRBJ1-5; D call uncertain. The V end lost 1 base, the J end lost 0 bases, and 7 bases lay between the germline ends. The CDR3 covers 15 residues. Germline V lookup: CDR1 MGHRA, CDR2 YSYEKL. CDR3 nucleotides: TGCGCCAGCAGCCAAGTATACAATAGCAATCAGCCCCAGCATTTT. Translation: CASSQVYNSNQPQHF.

The chain links TRBV19 to TRBJ1-5, with 7 bases lining up with TRBD1. The CDR3 runs to 14 residues. Germline loops: CDR1 LNHDA, CDR2 SQIVND (reference sequence). V lost 9 bases and J lost 2; bases outside the gene matches: 7. The DNA of the CDR3 is TGTGCCAGCTCGGACAGGTATGGCAATCAGCCCCAGCATTTT. As protein: CASSDRYGNQPQHF.

This clonotype has a handful of counts. V gene TRBV7-2 combines with J gene TRBJ1-3; D gene uncertain. V dropped 1 base and J dropped 3 bases, with 7 bases sitting between them. The CDR3 runs 14 residues. Germline V gene sequence: CDR1 SGHTA, CDR2 FQGNSA. The CDR3 DNA follows: TGTGCCAGCAGCTTAGTCGGGGATGGAAACACCATATATTTT. Its protein is CASSLVGDGNTIYF. Together with reference TRBV7-2 and TRBJ1-3, the CDR3 gives the full variable domain: GAGVSQSPSNKVTEKGKDVELRCDPISGHTALYWYRQSLGQGLEFLIYFQGNSAPDKSGLPSDRFSAERTGGSVSTLTIQRTQQEDSAVYLCASSLVGDGNTIYFGEGSWLTVV.

The chain uses TRBV5-1 and TRBJ2-2; 11 nucleotides line up with TRBD2. This CDR3 contains 17 residues. V lost 7 bases, J lost 2 bases, and 10 bases stayed unmatched. Germline-derived CDR1 and CDR2 are SGHRS and YFSETQ. Written as DNA, the CDR3 is TGCGCCAGCGGTGTAACTAGCGGGGGACCAAACACCGGGGAGCTGTTTTTT. The encoded protein is CASGVTSGGPNTGELFF.

CDR3 region: CALDRLNTEAFF. CDR3 coding DNA: TGTGCCTTGGACAGACTGAACACTGAAGCTTTCTTT. The rearrangement links TRBV30 to TRBJ1-1; possibly TRBD1 for D (6 bases). V was trimmed by 7 bases and J by 0 bases, leaving 9 bases between them. This CDR3 region has 12 residues. CDR1 and CDR2 from the germline V gene are GTSNPN and SVGIG (reference sequence).

This clonotype occurred many times. The chain recombines TRBV24-1 with TRBJ1-5, with D perhaps matching TRBD1 (5 bases). CDR3 length: 14 amino acids. CDR1 KGHDR and CDR2 SFDVKD come from the germline V gene. The V and J ends lost 3 bases and 10 bases respectively, with 15 bases between them. The CDR3 region is CATSDDSSGDPQHF. CDR3 nucleotides: TGTGCCACCAGTGATGACAGTTCTGGAGACCCCCAGCATTTT.

The rearrangement links TRBV2 to TRBJ2-1; 11 nucleotides align to TRBD2. The CDR3 loop spans 13 amino acids. Germline V lookup: CDR1 SNHLY, CDR2 FYNNEI. Here the CDR3 DNA reads TGTACCGTGACTAGCGGGGAGTACAATGAGCAGTTCTTC. It is translated as CTVTSGEYNEQFF. Looking up the rest from reference TRBV2 and TRBJ2-1 gives the full variable domain: EPEVTQTPSHQVTQMGQEVILRCVPISNHLYFYWYRQILGQKVEFLVSFYNNEISEKSEIFDDQFSVERPDGSNFTLKIRSTKLEDSAMYFCTVTSGEYNEQFFGPGTRLTVL.

V and J are TRBV20-1 and TRBJ1-2; TRBD1 matches 8 bases. Germline assignment: CDR1 DFQATT and CDR2 SNEGSKA (reference sequence). The CDR3 is 16 amino acids. Losses at the gene ends were 1 base for V and 4 bases for J; bases not matched to a gene: 11. The DNA for the CDR3 is TGCAGTGCTAGAGTTTCGGACGGGGGGACAGGCTATGGCTACACCTTC. Protein product: CSARVSDGGTGYGYTF.